This entry lists 3 T cell receptor beta chains sequenced from one sample in a study of tumor and adjacent non-tumor tissue in lung cancer. The template was RNA from unsorted bulk tissue. Three rounds of nested PCR, following a modified ARM-PCR protocol, produced the TCRbeta library. TCRdb passed the multiplex PCR reads through MiXCR, listing each CDR3 protein once. The repertoire has 77,000 or so distinct CDR3 sequences, under 85% of them found once; the top ten carry less than 15%. The sequencing sample was made of lung tumor tissue. The source is a woman aged 50 to 65 with non-small cell lung cancer.

Details on this clonotype: At one of its ends the junction is not consistent with the germline gene, which may arise from a read error. The rearrangement joins TRBV12-3 or TRBV12-4 to TRBJ2-1; tentatively, D is TRBD1 or TRBD2 (5 bases each). This CDR3 is built from 16 residues. The DNA for the CDR3 is TGTGCCAGCAGTTCCCGGGACGTCGGAACCAACAATGAGCAATTCTTC. Its protein product is CASSSRDVGTNNEQFF.

The chain combines TRBV28 with TRBJ2-1; D is uncertain. V dropped 10 bases and J dropped 9 bases, with 13 bases sitting between them. CDR3 length: 11 amino acids. CDR1 is MDHEN and CDR2 is SYDVKM in the germline V gene. DNA for the CDR3: TGTGCCAACAGAGGATTCTCTGAGCAGTTCTTC. Protein sequence: CANRGFSEQFF. The full variable domain, its missing parts supplied by reference TRBV28 and TRBJ2-1, is DVKVTQSSRYLVKRTGEKVFLECVQDMDHENMFWYRQDPGLGLRLIYFSYDVKMKEKGDIPEGYSVSREKKERFSLILESASTNQTSMYLCANRGFSEQFFGPGTRLTVL.

Worth noting for this clonotype: The germline gene is not matched at one end of the junction; a read error may be the cause. The gene calls are TRBV4-1 and TRBJ1-2; the match to TRBD1 covers 10 bases. CDR1 and CDR2 (germline): MGHRA, YSYEKL. CDR3 length equals 17 residues. This CDR3 is CASSQPGTGEDAYGYTF. The CDR3 DNA is TGCGCCAGCAGCCAACCCGGGACAGGGGAGGACGCCTATGGCTATACTTTC.